Below are 4 T cell receptor beta chains sequenced from a single sample in a study of cytomegalovirus exposure and HLA in healthy donors. Primers included in the PCR were 60 Vbeta and 13 Jbeta primers. Assay used: immunoSEQ multiplex PCR; TCRdb lists only in-frame clones, some missing. The sample has 75,000 to 95,000 clones, approximately 71% seen once. The specimen was PBMCs. The receptors were sampled from a man aged 50 or older in good health and CMV-seronegative.

This clone was found many times. The chain recombines TRBV2 with TRBJ2-7, with TRBD1 identical over 8 bases. CDR3 length: 15 amino acids. Germline V CDR1 and CDR2: SNHLY, FYNNEI. J lost 0 bases, V lost 6 bases, and 7 bases had no gene match. The CDR3 DNA reads as TGTGCCAGCAGCGAACAGGGGGTAGTCTCCTACGAGCAGTACTTC. Amino acid sequence: CASSEQGVVSYEQYF.

The chain uses TRBV5-1 and TRBJ1-1; no clear D gene. Trimming shortened V by 3 bases and J by 3 bases, and 12 bases separated the two germline ends. Germline values: CDR1 SGHRS, CDR2 YFSETQ. CDR3 length: 14 residues. As DNA, the CDR3 is TGCGCCAGCAGCTCGGCCCAGGAATACACTGAAGCTTTCTTT. Its translation: CASSSAQEYTEAFF. Full variable domain (remainder filled in from reference TRBV5-1 and TRBJ1-1): KAGVTQTPRYLIKTRGQQVTLSCSPISGHRSVSWYQQTPGQGLQFLFEYFSETQRNKGNFPGRFSGRQFSNSRSEMNVSTLELGDSALYLCASSSAQEYTEAFFGQGTRLTVV.

This clone was seen more than once but under ten times. The chain has TRBV18 and TRBJ1-4; TRBD1 matches 11 bases. Trimming at V came to 4 bases and at J to 6 bases, leaving 4 bases not matched to a gene. This CDR3 has 15 amino acids. Germline values: CDR1 KGHSH, CDR2 LQKENI. CDR3 DNA sequence: TGTGCCAGCTCACATGGACAGGGGGCATATGAAAAACTGTTTTTT. This sequence encodes CASSHGQGAYEKLFF.

This clone was recorded a few times. V usage is TRBV7-2 and J usage is TRBJ2-3; 7 positions match TRBD2. The CDR3 extends over 15 amino acids. CDR1 SGHTA and CDR2 FQGNSA come from the germline V gene. After removal of 1 base from V and 4 bases from J, the junction contained 5 bases not matched to a gene. CDR3 nucleotide sequence: TGTGCCAGCAGCTTAGAGTTGCGGGAGCCAGATACGCAGTATTTT. This translates into CASSLELREPDTQYF.